A selection of T cell receptor beta chains follows, all from one sample in a study of T-cell reconstitution after alpha-beta-depleted transplantation in children. One entry per CDR3 protein, called by TCRdb with MiXCR from the PCR reads. The table records some 600,000 distinct CDR3 sequences, approximately 13% of them present only once. The material was PBMCs, mostly from graft donor cells, obtained 360 days after TCRalphabeta/CD19-depleted stem cell transplant. Receptors were obtained from a male patient between 5 and 17 years old who had a stem cell transplant for acute myeloid leukemia, so the T cells may come from the graft donor. Both conserved end residues are part of each CDR3. Each record gives: J gene, clone size, D gene, V gene, CDR3 DNA, CDR3 protein. A D gene is named only where the DNA matches it firmly. Clone size is not always given. Where it is, it says once, few, many or a class for expanded clones.

TRBJ1-1	few	-	TRBV6-1	TGTGCCAGCACGAAGACAGGAACGCTCACTGAAGCTTTCTTT	CASTKTGTLTEAFF
TRBJ2-3	few	-	TRBV7-9	TGTGCCAGCAGCATCGGGACACTTCTCACAGATACGCAGTATTTT	CASSIGTLLTDTQYF
TRBJ2-5	few	TRBD2	TRBV15	TGTGCCACCAGCAGAGAGTCGGCTAGCGGGTATCAAGAGACCCAGTACTTC	CATSRESASGYQETQYF
TRBJ2-3	few	-	TRBV10-3	TGTGCCACCGCGGGTGGAGGCCCCACAGATACGCAGTATTTT	CATAGGGPTDTQYF
TRBJ2-7	few	TRBD2	TRBV6-1	TGTGCCAGCAGCTCCGGGACTAGCAGATACGAGCAGTACTTC	CASSSGTSRYEQYF
TRBJ2-7	few	-	TRBV29-1	TGCAGCGTCACTACGGTGAGGTACGAGCAGTACTTC	CSVTTVRYEQYF
TRBJ2-3	-	TRBD2	TRBV28	TGTGCCAGCAGTTTATCCCTAGCGGGAGCGGATACGCAGTATTTT	CASSLSLAGADTQYF
TRBJ2-7	many	-	TRBV12-3/TRBV12-4	TGTGCCAGCAGAATTGATCAGGGGGGGGCCTACGAGCAGTACTTC	CASRIDQGGAYEQYF
TRBJ2-7	many	TRBD1	TRBV5-4	TGTGCCAGCACCCTTAATCGGGACAGGGGCTACGAGCAGTACTTC	CASTLNRDRGYEQYF
TRBJ1-3	-	-	TRBV28	TGTGCCAGCAGTTTGTTAAGCTCTGGAAACACCATATATTTT	CASSLLSSGNTIYF
TRBJ2-4	few	TRBD2	TRBV27	TGTGCCAGCAGTCGACGCGCCGGAAAGACTAGCGGGAGAAACATTCAGTACTTC	CASSRRAGKTSGRNIQYF
TRBJ2-7	many	-	TRBV5-1	TGCGCCAGCAGCTTGGTCGGCAGGTGGGCAGGAGAGCAGTACTTC	CASSLVGRWAGEQYF
TRBJ2-1	-	TRBD2	TRBV7-2	TGTGCCAGCAGCTTAGCGTTGGGAGGGCCCCCCAATGAGCAGTTCTTC	CASSLALGGPPNEQFF
TRBJ2-1	many	-	TRBV29-1	TGCAGCGTTGATCGGGGGAGCTCCTACAATGAGCAGTTCTTC	CSVDRGSSYNEQFF
TRBJ2-7	few	-	TRBV12-3/TRBV12-4	TGTGCCAGCAGTTTTGAGGTGGGCAGCGTCCCTTACGAGCAGTACTTC	CASSFEVGSVPYEQYF